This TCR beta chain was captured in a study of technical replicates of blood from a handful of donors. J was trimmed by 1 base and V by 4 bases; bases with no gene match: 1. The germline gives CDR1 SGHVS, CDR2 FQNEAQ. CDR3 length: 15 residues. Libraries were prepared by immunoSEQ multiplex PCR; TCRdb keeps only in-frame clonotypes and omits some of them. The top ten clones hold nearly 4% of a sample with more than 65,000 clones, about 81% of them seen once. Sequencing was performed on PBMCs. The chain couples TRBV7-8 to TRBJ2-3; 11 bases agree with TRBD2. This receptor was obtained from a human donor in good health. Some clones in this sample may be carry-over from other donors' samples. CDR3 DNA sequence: TGTGCCAGCAGCTCGGGACTAGCGGGCACAGATACGCAGTATTTT. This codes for CASSSGLAGTDTQYF.